This TCR beta chain emerged from a study of blood T cell repertoires in COVID-19. Profiled with immunoSEQ multiplex PCR; TCRdb holds only in-frame clones, not every one. Of about 65,000 clones listed, 80% to 90% were seen once; the top ten hold 14% to 15%. This clone was seen once. CDR1 is LGHDT, CDR2 YNNKEL, per germline (reference sequence). The CDR3 spans 11 residues. V dropped 11 bases and J dropped 9; count of bases not matched to a gene: 6. This chain uses TRBV3-1 (or the pseudogene TRBV3-2) with TRBJ2-1, with TRBD2 matching over 8 bases. Sequencing input: peripheral blood. This clonotype was sampled from a man at least 80 years old with acute or convalescent COVID-19. CDR3 loop: CASGGLREQFF. CDR3 DNA: TGTGCCTCGGGGGGGCTGCGTGAGCAGTTCTTC.